The clone carrying this T cell receptor beta chain is a singleton in its sample. As yet, its antigen is unknown. Clones were sequenced by immunoSEQ multiplex PCR, and TCRdb holds only the in-frame ones, with some missing. This sample has 55,000 to 65,000 clones, with 96% found just once. The data were taken from a study of cytomegalovirus exposure and HLA in healthy donors. Broader study findings: Three CMV-associated chains proved CMV antigen-specific in vitro. Most TCR sequences proved rare, with some public TCRs found in many donors. That first-cohort TCR clusters tended to co-occur in the 95 to 150 validation repertoires was found in a later analysis. Diagnosis of cytomegalovirus status made by the classifier reportedly showed high specificity and sensitivity.

Material for sequencing was PBMCs. The receptor was isolated from a man between 18 and 29 years old in good health and CMV-seronegative.

CDR3 protein: CATSRDTSWGNEQFF. DNA of the CDR3: TGTGCCACCAGCAGAGATACTAGTTGGGGAAATGAGCAGTTCTTC. The rearrangement joins TRBV15 to TRBJ2-1, with D maybe TRBD2 (5 bases). V dropped 0 bases and J dropped 7 bases, with 13 bases sitting between them. The germline gives CDR1 LNHNV, CDR2 YYDKDF (reference sequence). The CDR3 totals 15 residues.